The 5 T cell receptor beta chains below all came from one sample that was sequenced in a study of post-analysis software for immune sequencing data. Study results and caveats: Patients showed TRBV5-6, TRBV5-1 and TRBV20-1 among about five TRBV segments more frequent than in controls.

Incorporated into the TCR beta cDNA libraries were unique molecular identifiers, which served to reduce PCR and sequencing biases. TCRdb called the PCR reads again in MiXCR, with one record for every CDR3 protein. The table records roughly 540,000 distinct CDR3 sequences, around a third of them present only once. Antigens for these TCRs are unknown. Input material: blood. These receptors came from a girl between 2 and 17 years old with multiple sclerosis.

CDR3 region: CASIPSGGLYNEQFF. CDR3 in DNA: TGTGCCAGCATTCCTAGCGGGGGCCTCTACAATGAGCAGTTCTTC. The chain employs TRBV12-3 or TRBV12-4 and TRBJ2-1; the match to TRBD2 covers 10 bases. Losses at the gene ends were 7 bases for V and 3 bases for J; bases not matched to a gene: 6. The CDR3 has 15 residues.

The rearrangement joins TRBV24-1 to TRBJ2-3, with D uncertain. Per germline, CDR1 KGHDR and CDR2 SFDVKD. V was shortened by 6 bases and J by 0 bases, with 9 bases between the two germline ends. The CDR3 spans 14 residues. The CDR3 DNA follows: TGTGCCACCAGTCCCGTAGGGAGCACAGATACGCAGTATTTT. Amino acids: CATSPVGSTDTQYF.

This clonotype was counted a few times. This sequence joins TRBV11-2 and TRBJ2-7, with a tentative D call TRBD2 (6 bases). This CDR3 has 15 residues. The V gene's germline CDR1 is SGHAT and CDR2 FQNNGV. Trimming took off 4 bases at V and 2 bases at J, with 15 bases between the two ends. The CDR3 bases are TGTGCCAGCAGCTCTGATAGGGACTCGACCTACGAGCAGTACTTC. The encoded protein is CASSSDRDSTYEQYF.

This rearrangement joins TRBV20-1 to TRBJ2-5, with 12 positions matching TRBD2. The V and J ends lost 6 bases and 2 bases, in that order; junction bases with no gene match: 7. The CDR3 length is 15 residues. Germline V lookup: CDR1 DFQATT, CDR2 SNEGSKA (reference sequence). CDR3 nucleotide sequence: TGCAGTGCCGACAGACTAGCGGGGGAACAAGAGACCCAGTACTTC. Residues: CSADRLAGEQETQYF.

The CDR3 bases are TGTGCCAGCAGCACTTCGGTTTCCACCTACGAGCAGTACTTC. This sequence encodes CASSTSVSTYEQYF. The chain links TRBV25-1 to TRBJ2-7; no clear D gene. V lost 6 bases and J 2 bases, leaving 14 bases between the germline ends. From germline, CDR1 is MGHDK and CDR2 SYGVNS. CDR3 length equals 14 residues.